A single sample is the source of the 11 T cell receptor beta chains below, sequenced in a study of human thymus T cells. Clones were sequenced by immunoSEQ multiplex PCR, and TCRdb holds only the in-frame ones, with some missing. This sample yields 78,000 or so clones, of which 96% are seen a single time; around 0.03% belongs to the top ten. Thymic material originated from resections removed in the course of corrective heart surgery. The sequenced material came from thymus tissue. The receptors come from a boy younger than two with a congenital heart defect but otherwise immunologically healthy.

The CDR3 sequence: CAVNSGRANGELFF. DNA of the CDR3: TGTGCCGTTAATAGCGGGAGGGCCAACGGGGAGCTGTTTTTT. The chain carries TRBV14 and TRBJ2-2; the match to TRBD2 covers 11 bases. Looked up from germline, CDR1 is SGHDN and CDR2 is FVKESK. With V trimmed by 11 bases and J by 7 bases, 9 bases remained unmatched. There are 14 residues in the CDR3.

Here the CDR3 reads CAIREETGGRTEAFF. The CDR3 region has the DNA TGTGCCATCAGAGAAGAGACAGGGGGAAGAACTGAAGCTTTCTTT. The chain links TRBV10-3 to TRBJ1-1; 9 bases agree with TRBD1. Germline CDR1 ENHRY, CDR2 SYGVKD. CDR3 size: 15 residues. V gave up 6 bases and J gave up 5 bases; unmatched junction bases: 10.

The chain employs TRBV11-2 and TRBJ2-7, with 12 nucleotides matching TRBD2. The CDR3 length is 16 residues. CDR1 and CDR2 (germline): SGHAT, FQNNGV. The J segment lost 3 bases and the V segment lost 3 bases, leaving 6 bases of the junction unmatched. CDR3 residues: CASSFHLAGGVYEQYF. In nucleotides, the CDR3 is TGTGCCAGCAGCTTCCATCTAGCGGGGGGGGTCTACGAGCAGTACTTC.

The CDR3, as DNA: TGTGCCTGGAGTGCCCTGGGGGACAGCCGGTATAGCAATCAGCCCCAGCATTTT. This gives the protein CAWSALGDSRYSNQPQHF. The chain links TRBV30 to TRBJ1-5; 7 positions match TRBD1. V was clipped by 1 base and J by 0 bases; unmatched bases: 12. The CDR3 contains 18 residues. Germline V gene lookup returns CDR1 GTSNPN and CDR2 SVGIG (reference sequence).

The rearrangement links TRBV19 to TRBJ1-2; 8 nucleotides agree with TRBD1. This CDR3 contains 15 residues. V dropped 7 bases and J dropped 1; count of bases not matched to a gene: 8. The V gene's germline CDR1 is LNHDA and CDR2 SQIVND (reference sequence). CDR3 residues: CASTSRGRVNYGYTF. The CDR3 bases are TGTGCCAGTACCTCCAGGGGGCGAGTTAACTATGGCTACACCTTC.

The genes are TRBV27 and TRBJ2-7; D is uncertain. This CDR3 is 17 amino acids long. Germline values: CDR1 MNHEY, CDR2 SMNVEV (reference sequence). Trimming left V 4 bases short and J 4 bases short, with 23 bases between. CDR3 loop: CASSSLQSRTNYYEQYF. In DNA form, the CDR3 reads TGTGCCAGCAGTTCCCTCCAGAGTAGGACCAATTATTACGAGCAGTACTTC.

V usage is TRBV5-6 and J usage is TRBJ2-7; tentative D call: TRBD1 (6 bases). Trimming shortened V by 1 base and J by 3 bases, and 14 bases separated the two germline ends. There are 15 residues in the CDR3. Germline CDR1 and CDR2: SGHDT and YYEEEE. The CDR3 coding sequence is TGTGCCAGCAGCTTGCGCTCAGGGGACCGCTACGAGCAGTACTTC. It is translated as CASSLRSGDRYEQYF.

J is TRBJ2-3 and V is TRBV15; 12 bases map to TRBD1. Germline CDR1 LNHNV, CDR2 YYDKDF (reference sequence). V lost 5 bases, J lost 0 bases, and 12 bases stayed unmatched. The CDR3 extends over 19 amino acids. This CDR3 reads CATSFRDRGLHISTDTQYF. DNA for the CDR3: TGTGCCACCAGCTTCCGGGACAGGGGGCTCCATATAAGCACAGATACGCAGTATTTT.

The sample holds one count of this clone. The V call is TRBV5-6, the J call TRBJ2-5; perhaps TRBD1 as D (5 bases). Trimming cost V 3 bases and J 4 bases, with 16 bases left between them. The CDR3 is 15 residues long. CDR1 SGHDT and CDR2 YYEEEE come from the germline V gene. CDR3 in amino acids: CASSSWTTKGETQYF. For the CDR3, the DNA is TGTGCCAGCAGCTCTTGGACAACGAAAGGAGAGACCCAGTACTTC.

This sequence joins TRBV5-6 and TRBJ2-2; the D gene could be TRBD1 or TRBD2 (5 bases each). V dropped 4 bases and J dropped 4 bases, with 17 bases sitting between them. CDR1 SGHDT and CDR2 YYEEEE come from the germline V gene. The CDR3 loop spans 16 amino acids. In DNA form, the CDR3 reads TGTGCCAGCAGCATCCATCAGGGTGCGGGCACCGGGGAGCTGTTTTTT. Its translation is CASSIHQGAGTGELFF.

The V gene is TRBV27, the J gene TRBJ2-3; TRBD1 agrees at 9 bases. This CDR3 has 13 amino acids. V lost 6 bases and J lost 6; bases outside the gene matches: 4. Germline loops: CDR1 MNHEY, CDR2 SMNVEV (reference sequence). The CDR3 sequence is CASRGDREDTQYF. CDR3 in DNA: TGTGCCAGCAGGGGGGACAGGGAGGATACGCAGTATTTT.